This TCR beta chain is drawn from a study of siplizumab effects on memory and regulatory T cells. Per sample, 75,000 to 100,000 TCR templates underwent assay. Libraries were prepared by immunoSEQ multiplex PCR; TCRdb keeps only in-frame clonotypes and omits some of them. The sample has around 68,000 clones, approximately 88% seen once. Study-level findings and limits: With siplizumab, mappable alloreactive CD4+ clones averaged around 70% Treg-derived, versus less than 35% in controls. An assignable naive or memory phenotype was lacking in roughly 80-97% of proliferating CD4+ or CD8+ clones. Poor capture below about 10^-5 frequency left most alloreactive clones unmapped to unstimulated subsets.

Points on this clone: Its matching antigen is unknown.

This TCR was sampled from a human donor in good health. Sequencing was carried out using Tregs sorted from blood.

CDR3 DNA: TGTGCCAGCAGTGATCGACAGGGGATGAACACTGAAGCTTTCTTT. This sequence encodes CASSDRQGMNTEAFF. The gene calls are TRBV6-1 and TRBJ1-1; 8 bases line up with TRBD1. This CDR3 has 15 residues. Germline values: CDR1 MNHNS, CDR2 SASEGT. J gave up 0 bases and V 3 bases, and 3 bases lay outside the gene matches.